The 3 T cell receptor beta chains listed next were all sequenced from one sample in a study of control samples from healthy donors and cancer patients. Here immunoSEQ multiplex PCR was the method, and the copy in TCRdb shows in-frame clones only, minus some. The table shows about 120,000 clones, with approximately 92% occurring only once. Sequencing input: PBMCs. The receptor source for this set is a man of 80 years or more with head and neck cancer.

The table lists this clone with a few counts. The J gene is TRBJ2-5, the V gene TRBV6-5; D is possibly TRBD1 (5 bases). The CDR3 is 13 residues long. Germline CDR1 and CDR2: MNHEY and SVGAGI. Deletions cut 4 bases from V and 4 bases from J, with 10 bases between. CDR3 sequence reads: CASSSGRRETQYF. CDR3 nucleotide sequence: TGTGCCAGCAGTTCAGGGCGACGAGAGACCCAGTACTTC.

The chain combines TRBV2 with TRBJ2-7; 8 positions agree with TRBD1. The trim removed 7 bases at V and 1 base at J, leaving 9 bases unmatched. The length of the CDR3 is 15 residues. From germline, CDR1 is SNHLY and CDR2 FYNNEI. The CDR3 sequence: CASTSDRGISYEQYF. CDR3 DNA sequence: TGTGCCAGCACCTCAGACAGGGGAATTTCCTACGAGCAGTACTTC.

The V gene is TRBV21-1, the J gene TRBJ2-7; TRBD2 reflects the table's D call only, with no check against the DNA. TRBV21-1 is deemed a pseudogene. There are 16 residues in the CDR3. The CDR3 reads CASSSTGLAPTYEQYF. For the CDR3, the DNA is TGTGCCAGCAGCTCCACGGGACTAGCGCCCACGTACGAGCAGTACTTC.